The rows below give T cell receptor beta chains drawn from one sample of a study of T cell responses to AZD1222 COVID-19 vaccine. Assay used: immunoSEQ multiplex PCR; TCRdb lists only in-frame clones, some missing. The top ten hold about 3.6% of the sample, which has approximately 140,000 clones, 92% seen once. The sequencing used peripheral blood, collected 28 days after the second AZD1222 dose. These receptors all stem from an adult who received the AZD1222 COVID-19 vaccine. Each CDR3 is given with its conserved first and last residue. D genes are given only for firm matches. Clone size is not always given. Where it is, it says once, few, many or a class for expanded clones.

D | size | J | V | DNA | CDR3
TRBD2 | . | TRBJ2-1 | TRBV3-1/TRBV3-2 | TGTGCCAGCAGCCCGACTAGCGGGAGTCCTGAGCAGTTCTTC | CASSPTSGSPEQFF
. | . | TRBJ1-1 | TRBV19 | TGTGCCAGTAAAATCGGGGGCCTCTACGCTGAAGCTTTCTTT | CASKIGGLYAEAFF
TRBD1 | . | TRBJ1-4 | TRBV7-8 | TGTGCCAGCAGCCACGATCAAAGACAGGGGGCGGCTGAAAAACTGTTTTTT | CASSHDQRQGAAEKLFF
TRBD2 | . | TRBJ2-1 | TRBV5-1 | TGCGCCAGCAGCTCCACTAGCGGAACGTACAATGAGCAGTTCTTC | CASSSTSGTYNEQFF
TRBD2 | . | TRBJ2-1 | TRBV12-5 | TGTGCTAGTGGTTCGCACCCAGGACTAGCGGACAATGAGCAGTTCTTC | CASGSHPGLADNEQFF
. | . | TRBJ1-1 | TRBV11-2 | TGTGCCAGCAGCCCCCCGGGGGGGCTCACTGAAGCTTTCTTT | CASSPPGGLTEAFF
. | . | TRBJ2-1 | TRBV5-8 | TGTGCCAGCAGCTTCGGCGCTCAGGAGGTCTATGAGCAGTTCTTC | CASSFGAQEVYEQFF
. | . | TRBJ2-3 | TRBV11-3 | TGTGCCAGCAGCCCCGTAAAAGATACGCAGTATTTT | CASSPVKDTQYF
. | . | TRBJ1-1 | TRBV7-2 | TGTGCCAGCAGCCCGCCACAGGCAGGGAAGGAGTCGGCTTTCTTT | CASSPPQAGKESAFF
. | . | TRBJ2-1 | TRBV5-1 | TGCGCCAGCAGCTTTCAGATCTCTTTAGGGGATGAGCAGTTCTTC | CASSFQISLGDEQFF
. | . | TRBJ1-4 | TRBV6-2/TRBV6-3 | TGTGCCAGCAGTTACCCCGGTGAAAAACTGTTTTTT | CASSYPGEKLFF
. | . | TRBJ1-6 | TRBV5-1 | TGCGCCAGCAGCTTGGCCCTAGAAACCGGGAGACAGGCCTTTAATTCACCCCTCCACTTT | CASSLALETGRQAFNSPLHF
. | once | TRBJ2-7 | TRBV27 | TGTGCCAGCAGTTTAGGGCAGACCTACGAGCAGTACTTC | CASSLGQTYEQYF
. | . | TRBJ2-2 | TRBV19 | TGTGCCAGTAGCCCCGGTAAGGGGTTTGCGAACACCGGGGAGCTGTTTTTT | CASSPGKGFANTGELFF
. | . | TRBJ1-1 | TRBV7-9 | TGTGCCAGCAGCGCAGGGAAGGCTGAAGCTTTCTTT | CASSAGKAEAFF
. | few | TRBJ1-1 | TRBV6-2/TRBV6-3 | TGTGCCAGCAGTTATGGGACTGAAGCTTTCTTT | CASSYGTEAFF